The clone carrying this T cell receptor beta chain has just one count. CDR3 length: 16 residues. Trimming at V came to 4 bases and at J to 6 bases, leaving 13 bases not matched to a gene. The germline CDR1 and CDR2 sequences are SGHNT and YYREEE (reference sequence). TCR beta from blood CD8+ and CD4+ T cells was sequenced. Reverse transcription of about 0.5 to 1 ug RNA used random hexamers. TCRdb re-called the immunoSEQ multiplex PCR reads with MiXCR, one entry per CDR3 protein. The sample comprises 150,000 or so distinct CDR3 sequences, roughly 93% of which are singletons, and more than 0.11% rests with the top ten. The sample belongs to a study of CD8 T cells in Susac syndrome.

This TCR derives from a human donor in good health. The chain links TRBV5-4 to TRBJ2-3, with 8 nucleotides matching TRBD2. The sample taken for sequencing was CD4+ T cells from PBMCs. Here the CDR3 DNA reads TGTGCCAGCAGCCCCTCTAAGCGGGGGTCTACTGATACGCAGTATTTT. It translates to CASSPSKRGSTDTQYF.